The source of this TCR beta chain is a study of breast tumors, draining lymph nodes, adjacent tissues (dated by TCRdb to about 2016). Regarding the complete study: TCR beta repertoires were compared across tumor, adjacent nontumor tissue and axillary lymph nodes obtained from breast cancer patients. In human breast cancer, the study set out to assess how tumor, surrounding tissue and draining lymph node repertoires relate to one another and whether T cells might be exchanged between them. Study-wide conclusions, independent of this receptor: Tumor and nontumor tissue repertoires were significantly more similar in luminal-like than in basal-like breast cancer. The data were considered consistent with most tumor T cells being derived from the lymph node and subsequently expanding within tumor tissue. The study presented the conclusion that tumor T cells originate in lymph nodes as consistent with a hypothesis, not as something directly demonstrated. Tumor T-cell repertoires showed less diversity than lymph node repertoires and more diversity than nontumor tissue repertoires, and tumor T-cell repertoires showed preferential V and J gene usage.

Lymph node samples came from the axillary draining lymph nodes of breast cancer patients. Sequencing was performed on an Illumina HiSeq 2000. TCR beta chain libraries were generated through multiplex PCR amplification. The amplified TCR beta chain products were analyzed by high-throughput sequencing. Starting from the raw public reads, TCRdb applied fastp trimming at Q25, assembled clones with MiXCR and retained in-frame beta chains. Records with the same CDR3 protein are collapsed into one entry carrying the most frequent genes and DNA. The sample contains 180,000 or so distinct CDR3 sequences, around a third of them found a single time. Together, the top ten hold around 4.5% of the sample. This clonotype has a count of ten or more. What this receptor recognizes is not known. The sample holds no much larger clone one base away, and base qualities are not on file. CDR1 SEHNR and CDR2 FQNEAQ were looked up in the germline V gene (reference sequence). Unmatched junction bases come to 5, with V trimmed by 3 bases and J by 3 bases. The CDR3, cysteine through phenylalanine, is 15 amino acids long. Only the CDR3 region is kept as DNA, spanning 45 bases read in frame from base 1.

The chain employs TRBV7-9 and TRBJ2-7, and 10 junctional nucleotides match TRBD2. The receptor was derived from a female donor with breast cancer. Some clones in this sample may be carry-over from other donors' samples. Sequencing input: axillary lymph node tissue. The nucleotides read TGTGCCAGCAGCTTGTCCCCTAGCGGGGGCTACGAGCAGTACTTC. This yields the protein CASSLSPSGGYEQYF.